These 32 T cell receptor beta chains originate from one sample sequenced in a study of blood T cells in healthy people across ages. With a J-beta primer mix and a sample-barcoded 5' primer, a second PCR ran roughly 6 to 11 cycles. TCRdb passed the 5' RACE reads through MiXCR, listing each CDR3 protein once. The data show 1.5 million to 2 million distinct CDR3 sequences, 28% seen once. Sequencing input: blood. Receptor source: a woman under 40 in good health.

This clonotype was observed a handful of times. Just one base apart from a much larger clone, this may be a read error. The chain links TRBV10-2 to TRBJ2-7; tentative D call: TRBD1 (6 bases). The J call is uncertain, as TRBJ2-5 better fits the DNA end. The germline gives CDR1 WSHSY, CDR2 SAAADI. CDR3 size: 12 residues. DNA for the CDR3: TGCGTCAGCAGTGGGGGCGGCGAGACCCAGTACTTC. It encodes CVSSGGGETQYF.

The chain joins TRBV29-1 to TRBJ2-1; 8 bases are shared with TRBD2. Germline V gives CDR1 SQVTM, CDR2 ANQGSEA. CDR3 length: 13 residues. This CDR3 is CGAGTSSYNEQFF. The CDR3 DNA is TGCGGCGCGGGGACTAGCTCCTACAATGAGCAGTTCTTC.

Only a few counts were recorded for this clonotype. The genes are TRBV10-3 and TRBJ2-3; D is undetermined. The CDR3 runs to 12 residues. Trimming removed 5 bases at V and 2 bases at J, with 5 bases between. CDR1 and CDR2 from the germline V gene are ENHRY and SYGVKD. The CDR3 DNA follows: TGTGCCATCAGTAAGCCCACAGATACGCAGTATTTT. Translated: CAISKPTDTQYF.

This clonotype was counted at least ten times. V and J are TRBV20-1 and TRBJ2-5; TRBD2 agrees at 9 bases. After removal of 3 bases from V and 4 bases from J, the junction contained 9 bases not matched to a gene. Germline CDR1 reads DFQATT; CDR2 reads SNEGSKA (reference sequence). There are 15 residues in the CDR3. Here the CDR3 reads CSARLAGGRGETQYF. The CDR3, as DNA: TGCAGTGCTAGGTTGGCGGGGGGGCGTGGAGAGACCCAGTACTTC.

This clonotype was seen a handful of times. The chain links TRBV5-1 to TRBJ2-3; TRBD1 matches 10 bases. The CDR3 has 14 amino acids. The germline CDR1 and CDR2 sequences are SGHRS and YFSETQ. Unmatched junction bases numbered 5, after V lost 5 bases and J lost 5 bases. In DNA, the CDR3 is TGCGCCAGCAGAAAGACAGGGGGCGGAGATACGCAGTATTTT. Amino acid sequence: CASRKTGGGDTQYF.

This clonotype was recorded a few times. This sequence joins TRBV7-9 and TRBJ2-1; 10 nucleotides agree with TRBD2. Per the germline V gene, CDR1 is SEHNR and CDR2 is FQNEAQ (reference sequence). CDR3 length equals 15 residues. The trim removed 7 bases at V and 7 bases at J, leaving 10 bases unmatched. The CDR3 loop reads CASTLPGLATNEQFF. CDR3 sequence (DNA): TGTGCCAGCACCCTGCCGGGACTAGCGACTAATGAGCAGTTCTTC.

This clonotype was recorded a few times. A much larger clone differs by one base, so this may be a read error. The V gene is TRBV29-1, the J gene TRBJ2-1, with a possible D match to TRBD2 (5 bases). The germline CDR1 and CDR2 sequences are SQVTM and ANQGSEA. The CDR3 is 15 amino acids. V lost 0 bases and J 2 bases, leaving 11 bases between the germline ends. In DNA form, the CDR3 reads TGCAGCGTTGAAGATGGGAGTGTAACCTACAATGAGCAGTTCTTC. Its translation is CSVEDGSVTYNEQFF.

This clonotype came up many times. The J gene is TRBJ2-3, the V gene TRBV5-1; 8 nucleotides agree with TRBD1. Losses at the gene ends were 7 bases for V and 0 bases for J; bases not matched to a gene: 10. The CDR3 has 16 amino acids. Germline values: CDR1 SGHRS, CDR2 YFSETQ. CDR3 sequence reads: CASCWTGSGSTDTQYF. CDR3 DNA: TGCGCCAGCTGCTGGACAGGGAGCGGGAGCACAGATACGCAGTATTTT. The variable domain in full, with the rest retrieved from reference TRBV5-1 and TRBJ2-3, is KAGVTQTPRYLIKTRGQQVTLSCSPISGHRSVSWYQQTPGQGLQFLFEYFSETQRNKGNFPGRFSGRQFSNSRSEMNVSTLELGDSALYLCASCWTGSGSTDTQYFGPGTRLTVL.

The chain is built from TRBV11-2 and TRBJ2-2; 10 bases match TRBD2. The CDR3 loop spans 15 amino acids. Germline-derived CDR1 and CDR2 are SGHAT and FQNNGV. V dropped 4 bases and J dropped 4; count of bases not matched to a gene: 3. The CDR3 loop is CASSSSGGATGELFF. DNA for the CDR3: TGTGCCAGCAGCTCGAGCGGGGGGGCCACCGGGGAGCTGTTTTTT. Looking up the rest from reference TRBV11-2 and TRBJ2-2 gives the full variable domain: EAGVAQSPRYKIIEKRQSVAFWCNPISGHATLYWYQQILGQGPKLLIQFQNNGVVDDSQLPKDRFSAERLKGVDSTLKIQPAKLEDSAVYLCASSSSGGATGELFFGEGSRLTVL.

This clonotype came up a few times. The chain employs TRBV20-1 and TRBJ2-1; no reliable D call. Between the trimmed V and J ends, which lost 3 bases and 6 bases, there was a span of 9 bases. Germline-derived CDR1 and CDR2 are DFQATT and SNEGSKA (reference sequence). The CDR3 length is 12 residues. CDR3 in amino acids: CSARRFPNEQFF. The CDR3 DNA follows: TGCAGTGCTAGGCGGTTCCCCAATGAGCAGTTCTTC.

In this sample, this clonotype turned up a few times. The chain recombines TRBV6-2 or TRBV6-3 with TRBJ1-5; D remains unclear. The V end was cut by 7 bases, the J end by 7 bases, with 11 bases between. The germline V gene has CDR1 MNHEY and CDR2 SVGEGT. This CDR3 contains 12 residues. CDR3 region: CASNASPQPQHF. The CDR3 DNA reads TGTGCCAGCAACGCCTCCCCCCAGCCCCAGCATTTT.

The chain combines TRBV7-2 with TRBJ2-6; D is unclear. The CDR3 loop spans 16 amino acids. Germline V gene sequence: CDR1 SGHTA, CDR2 FQGNSA. Between the trimmed V and J ends, which lost 5 bases and 0 bases, there was a span of 11 bases. The CDR3 spells CASSPKIVSGANVLTF. The CDR3, as DNA: TGTGCCAGCAGCCCCAAGATCGTCTCTGGGGCCAACGTCCTGACTTTC.

A few counts support this clonotype. V and J are TRBV5-1 and TRBJ1-6; D is uncertain. V lost 2 bases, J lost 8 bases, and 14 bases lay in between. CDR3 length equals 15 residues. Germline CDR1 is SGHRS and CDR2 is YFSETQ. The CDR3: CASSLSGSDYSPLHF. The DNA of the CDR3 is TGCGCCAGCAGCTTATCGGGATCGGATTATTCACCCCTCCACTTT.

This clonotype was picked up a small number of times. Compared with germline, one end of the junction differs, possibly owing to a read error. This chain joins TRBV15 and TRBJ2-4; D not resolved. The CDR3 consists of 17 residues. CDR1 is LNHNV, CDR2 YYDKDF, per germline (reference sequence). The CDR3 sequence is CAASRVVGRLAKNIQYF. In nucleotides, the CDR3 is TGTGCCGCCAGCAGAGTGGTCGGACGCCTGGCCAAAAACATTCAGTACTTC. The whole variable domain, filled in from reference TRBV15 and TRBJ2-4, reads DAMVIQNPRYQVTQFGKPVTLSCSQTLNHNVMYWYQQKSSQAPKLLFHYYDKDFNNEADTPDNFQSRRPNTSFCFLDIRSPGLGDTAMYLCAASRVVGRLAKNIQYFGAGTRLSVL.

This clonotype has just a few counts. V usage is TRBV5-1 and J usage is TRBJ2-1, with D possibly called TRBD1 or TRBD2 (5 bases each). V lost 2 bases and J 7 bases, leaving 19 bases between the germline ends. The length of the CDR3 is 16 residues. Germline CDR1 SGHRS, CDR2 YFSETQ. DNA of the CDR3: TGCGCCAGCAGCTTAGAACCGGGGCTTGACTGGAATGAGCAGTTCTTC. Protein sequence: CASSLEPGLDWNEQFF.

This clonotype was seen many times. Here the CDR3 DNA reads TGTGCCAGCAGTTTACGGGTGGCCTATGGCTACACCTTC. Translated: CASSLRVAYGYTF. The chain employs TRBV12-3 or TRBV12-4 and TRBJ1-2; no reliable D call. V dropped 2 bases and J dropped 4 bases, with 8 bases sitting between them. This CDR3 is 13 amino acids long.

This clonotype has more than one count but fewer than ten. The gene calls are TRBV5-1 and TRBJ2-3; 7 nucleotides align to TRBD2. J lost 2 bases, V lost 3 bases, and 9 bases had no gene match. Per germline, CDR1 SGHRS and CDR2 YFSETQ. This CDR3 contains 16 residues. CDR3 in DNA: TGCGCCAGCAGCTCGGGACTACGGGGGTCCACAGATACGCAGTATTTT. This codes for CASSSGLRGSTDTQYF.

This clonotype has just a few counts. The CDR3: CASSEGQGAREQYF. The CDR3 DNA is TGTGCCAGCAGTGAAGGGCAGGGGGCGAGAGAGCAGTACTTC. The chain carries TRBV2 and TRBJ2-5, with 8 bases lining up with TRBD1. This CDR3 contains 14 residues. Germline CDR1 and CDR2: SNHLY and FYNNEI. After removal of 1 base from V and 11 bases from J, the junction contained 9 bases not matched to a gene.

This clonotype was counted only a few times. Given a much more abundant clone one base away, this may be a read error. J is TRBJ2-1 and V is TRBV20-1; 7 positions agree with TRBD2. The germline V gene encodes CDR1 DFQATT and CDR2 SNEGSKA (reference sequence). There are 12 residues in the CDR3. Germline trimming cut 3 bases from V and 7 bases from J; bases unmatched to any gene: 3. The CDR3 region is CSASGGKNEQFF. CDR3 in DNA: TGCAGTGCTAGCGGGGGGAAGAATGAGCAGTTCTTC.

This clonotype was observed a few times. The V gene is TRBV29-1, the J gene TRBJ2-3, with D tentatively TRBD2 (7 bases). The CDR3 has 14 residues. The germline V and J ends were trimmed by 7 bases and 0 bases, with 14 bases remaining between them. Germline V gene data show CDR1 as SQVTM and CDR2 as ANQGSEA. The CDR3: CSGRGGSSTDTQYF. CDR3 in DNA: TGCAGCGGTCGCGGGGGCTCTAGCACAGATACGCAGTATTTT.

This chain connects TRBV27 to TRBJ2-7; the match to TRBD2 covers 15 bases. Germline V gene data show CDR1 as MNHEY and CDR2 as SMNVEV (reference sequence). This CDR3 is built from 13 residues. V shed 10 bases and J 7 bases; nucleotides not matched to a gene: 5. CDR3 sequence: CATGLAGGHEQYF. CDR3 nucleotides: TGTGCCACGGGACTAGCGGGGGGTCATGAGCAGTACTTC.

Concerning this clonotype itself: This sequence may be a read error, since a much larger clone differs from it by one base. The genes are TRBV14 and TRBJ2-1, with 7 bases matching TRBD2. V shed 2 bases, J shed 2 bases, and the junction held 3 bases outside the gene matches. The CDR3 extends over 15 amino acids. Germline CDR1 SGHDN, CDR2 FVKESK. For the CDR3, the DNA is TGTGCCAGCAGCCAAACTAGCGTCACCTACAATGAGCAGTTCTTC. The encoded protein is CASSQTSVTYNEQFF.

This clonotype came up many times. The genes are TRBV2 and TRBJ2-1, with D perhaps being TRBD1 or TRBD2 (5 bases each). Germline V gene lookup returns CDR1 SNHLY and CDR2 FYNNEI. The CDR3 has 14 residues. V shed 3 bases and J shed 4 bases, with 10 bases lying between them. The CDR3 DNA reads TGTGCCAGCAGTGAGGGACCCCGTTACAATGAGCAGTTCTTC. It yields the protein CASSEGPRYNEQFF.

This clonotype has more than one count but fewer than ten. This chain uses TRBV14 with TRBJ2-3; D may be TRBD2 (6 bases). The CDR3 contains 15 residues. V lost 4 bases to trimming and J lost 6 bases, with 17 bases between them. Germline CDR1 and CDR2: SGHDN and FVKESK. CDR3 sequence: CASSRIRTRGDTQYF. CDR3 nucleotide sequence: TGTGCCAGCAGCCGTATCCGGACCCGGGGGGATACGCAGTATTTT.

The V gene is TRBV5-1, the J gene TRBJ2-3; D call uncertain. From germline, CDR1 is SGHRS and CDR2 YFSETQ. This CDR3 region has 16 residues. V lost 3 bases, J lost 6 bases, and 20 bases lay in between. The CDR3 coding sequence is TGCGCCAGCAGCTCGCTCGCGCTCAGGAATGGGGATACGCAGTATTTT. This codes for CASSSLALRNGDTQYF.

This clonotype appeared many times. The CDR3 is CASSAKTEATYNEQFF. The CDR3 nucleotides read TGTGCCAGCAGCGCAAAGACAGAGGCCACCTACAATGAGCAGTTCTTC. This rearrangement joins TRBV9 to TRBJ2-1; possible D gene TRBD1, 5 bases. The CDR3 has 16 amino acids. The germline V gene encodes CDR1 SGDLS and CDR2 YYNGEE. Trimming took off 3 bases at V and 2 bases at J, with 15 bases between the two ends.

The chain employs TRBV29-1 and TRBJ2-1, with TRBD2 matching 8 bases. After removal of 7 bases from V and 4 bases from J, the junction contained 15 bases not matched to a gene. This CDR3 comprises 16 residues. Germline V gives CDR1 SQVTM, CDR2 ANQGSEA. The CDR3 protein is CSGQGGWRGEYNEQFF. The CDR3 DNA sequence: TGCAGCGGCCAAGGGGGATGGCGGGGGGAGTACAATGAGCAGTTCTTC.

This clonotype appeared many times. The V and J genes are TRBV12-3 or TRBV12-4 and TRBJ2-1; 9 positions agree with TRBD2. V shed 6 bases and J 7 bases; nucleotides not matched to a gene: 7. This CDR3 region has 14 residues. In nucleotides, the CDR3 is TGTGCCAGCAGCCCCAGCGGGAGGAGGAATGAGCAGTTCTTC. This codes for CASSPSGRRNEQFF.

A few counts support this clonotype. The gene calls are TRBV20-1 and TRBJ2-7; possible D gene TRBD2, 5 bases. The V gene's germline CDR1 is DFQATT and CDR2 SNEGSKA (reference sequence). Trimming stripped 3 bases from V and 3 bases from J, with 12 bases between. CDR3 size: 13 residues. In DNA, the CDR3 is TGCAGTGCTAGTGACAAGACTATCTACGAGCAGTACTTC. Protein: CSASDKTIYEQYF.

This clonotype was seen ten or more times. The chain links TRBV5-1 to TRBJ2-4; TRBD1 matches 8 bases. Germline V gene data show CDR1 as SGHRS and CDR2 as YFSETQ. The CDR3 runs 14 residues. V shed 5 bases and J 8 bases; nucleotides not matched to a gene: 9. CDR3 protein: CASREGGQGDIQYF. The CDR3 DNA follows: TGCGCCAGCAGGGAGGGCGGACAGGGAGACATTCAGTACTTC.

J is TRBJ2-1 and V is TRBV2, with TRBD2 identical over 10 bases. The CDR3 totals 14 residues. After removal of 9 bases from V and 3 bases from J, the junction contained 5 bases not matched to a gene. Germline V gene sequence: CDR1 SNHLY, CDR2 FYNNEI. CDR3 residues: CASAGTSDYNEQFF. As DNA, the CDR3 is TGTGCCAGTGCCGGGACTAGCGACTACAATGAGCAGTTCTTC.

The chain is built from TRBV14 and TRBJ1-3, with TRBD1 identical over 7 bases. CDR1 and CDR2 from the germline V gene are SGHDN and FVKESK. This CDR3 comprises 18 residues. The trim removed 3 bases at V and 2 bases at J, leaving 13 bases unmatched. In DNA form, the CDR3 reads TGTGCCAGCAGCCAGTGGTCAGGGGGAGCGTCCCCTGGAAACACCATATATTTT. Its protein product is CASSQWSGGASPGNTIYF. Full variable domain (rest looked up from reference TRBV14 and TRBJ1-3): EAGVTQFPSHSVIEKGQTVTLRCDPISGHDNLYWYRRVMGKEIKFLLHFVKESKQDESGMPNNRFLAERTGGTYSTLKVQPAELEDSGVYFCASSQWSGGASPGNTIYFGEGSWLTVV.